What follows describes a single T cell receptor (beta chain). Antigen unknown. The CDR3 consists of 17 residues. Between the trimmed V and J ends, which lost 4 bases and 0 bases, there was a span of 19 bases. The germline V gene has CDR1 SGHRS and CDR2 YFSETQ. The data derive from a study of cytomegalovirus exposure and HLA in healthy donors. Study results and limitations: Accurate predictions that matched the HLA-A and HLA-B alleles of most subjects were reportedly made from TCR beta sequences.

The study ran its PCR with 60 Vbeta and 13 Jbeta primers. TCRdb's copy holds only in-frame clones and misses some; the assay was immunoSEQ multiplex PCR. The sample records roughly 110,000 clones, more than 75% being singletons. The chain couples TRBV5-1 to TRBJ1-1; a weak D match, TRBD1 (6 bases). The source of this sequence is a woman between 35 and 50 years old in good health and CMV-seropositive. The sequenced sample consisted of PBMCs. In DNA, the CDR3 is TGCGCCAGCAGCCATACAGGGTCCATCACTATGAACACTGAAGCTTTCTTT. This encodes CASSHTGSITMNTEAFF.